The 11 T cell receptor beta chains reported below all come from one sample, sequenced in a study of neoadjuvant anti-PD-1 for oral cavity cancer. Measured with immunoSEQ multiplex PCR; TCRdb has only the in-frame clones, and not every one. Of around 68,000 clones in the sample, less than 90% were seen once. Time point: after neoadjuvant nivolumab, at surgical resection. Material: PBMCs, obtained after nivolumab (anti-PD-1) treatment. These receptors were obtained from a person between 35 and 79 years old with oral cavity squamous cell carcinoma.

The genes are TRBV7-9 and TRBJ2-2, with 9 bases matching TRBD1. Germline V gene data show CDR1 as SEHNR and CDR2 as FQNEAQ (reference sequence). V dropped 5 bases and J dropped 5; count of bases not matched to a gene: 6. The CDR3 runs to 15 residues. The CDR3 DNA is TGTGCCAGCAGCCCGGGGACAGGGTGGACCGGGGAGCTGTTTTTT. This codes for CASSPGTGWTGELFF.

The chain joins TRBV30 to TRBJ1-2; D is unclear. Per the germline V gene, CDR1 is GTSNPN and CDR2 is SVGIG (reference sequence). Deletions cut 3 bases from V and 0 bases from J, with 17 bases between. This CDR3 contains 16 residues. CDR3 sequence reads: CAWREIGRGANYGYTF. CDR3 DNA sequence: TGTGCCTGGAGAGAGATTGGGAGAGGAGCTAACTATGGCTACACCTTC. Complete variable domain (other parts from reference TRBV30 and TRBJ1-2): SQTIHQWPATLVQPVGSPLSLECTVEGTSNPNLYWYRQAAGRGLQLLFYSVGIGQISSEVPQNLSASRPQDRQFILSSKKLLLSDSGFYLCAWREIGRGANYGYTFGSGTRLTVV.

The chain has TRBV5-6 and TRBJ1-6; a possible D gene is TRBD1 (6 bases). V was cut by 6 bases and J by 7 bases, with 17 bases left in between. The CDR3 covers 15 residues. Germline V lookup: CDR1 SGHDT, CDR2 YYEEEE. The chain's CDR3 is CASTTGYSMNSPLHF. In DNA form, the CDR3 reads TGTGCCAGCACCACAGGGTACAGTATGAATTCACCCCTCCACTTT.

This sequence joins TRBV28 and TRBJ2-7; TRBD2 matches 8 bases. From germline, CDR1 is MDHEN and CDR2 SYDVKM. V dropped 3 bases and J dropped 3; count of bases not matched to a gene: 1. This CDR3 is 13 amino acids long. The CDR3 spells CASSFAGGYEQYF. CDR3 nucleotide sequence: TGTGCCAGCAGTTTTGCGGGAGGCTACGAGCAGTACTTC.

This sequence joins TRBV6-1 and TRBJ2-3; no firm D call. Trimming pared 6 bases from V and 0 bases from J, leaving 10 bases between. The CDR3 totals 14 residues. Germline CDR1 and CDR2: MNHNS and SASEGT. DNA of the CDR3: TGTGCCAGCAGCGCCTCGGCAAGCACAGATACGCAGTATTTT. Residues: CASSASASTDTQYF.

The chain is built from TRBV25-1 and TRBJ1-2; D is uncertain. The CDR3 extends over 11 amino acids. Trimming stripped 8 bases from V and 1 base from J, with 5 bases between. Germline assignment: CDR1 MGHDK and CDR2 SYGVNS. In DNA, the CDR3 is TGTGCCAGCGGCCGTAACTATGGCTACACCTTC. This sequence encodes CASGRNYGYTF.

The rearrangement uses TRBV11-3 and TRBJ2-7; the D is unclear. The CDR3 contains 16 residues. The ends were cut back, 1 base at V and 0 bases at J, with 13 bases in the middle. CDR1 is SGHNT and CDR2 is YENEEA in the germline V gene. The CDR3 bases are TGTGCCAGCAGCTTAGCCCCCTCGGCCCTCTCCTACGAGCAGTACTTC. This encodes CASSLAPSALSYEQYF. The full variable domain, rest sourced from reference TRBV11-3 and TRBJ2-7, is EAGVVQSPRYKIIEKKQPVAFWCNPISGHNTLYWYLQNLGQGPELLIRYENEEAVDDSQLPKDRFSAERLKGVDSTLKIQPAELGDSAVYLCASSLAPSALSYEQYFGPGTRLTVT.

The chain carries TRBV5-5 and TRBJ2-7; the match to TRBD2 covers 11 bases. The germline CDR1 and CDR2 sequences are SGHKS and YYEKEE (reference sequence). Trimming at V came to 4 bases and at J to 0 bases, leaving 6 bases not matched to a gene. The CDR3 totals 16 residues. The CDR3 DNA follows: TGTGCCAGCAGCCCGCCTACTAGCGGGAGCTCCTACGAGCAGTACTTC. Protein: CASSPPTSGSSYEQYF.

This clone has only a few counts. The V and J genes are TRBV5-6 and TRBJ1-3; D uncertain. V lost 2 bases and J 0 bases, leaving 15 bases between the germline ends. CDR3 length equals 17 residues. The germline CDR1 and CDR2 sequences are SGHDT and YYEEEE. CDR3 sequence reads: CASSLTSQRPSGNTIYF. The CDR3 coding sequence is TGTGCCAGCAGCTTAACGTCCCAGAGGCCCTCTGGAAACACCATATATTTT.

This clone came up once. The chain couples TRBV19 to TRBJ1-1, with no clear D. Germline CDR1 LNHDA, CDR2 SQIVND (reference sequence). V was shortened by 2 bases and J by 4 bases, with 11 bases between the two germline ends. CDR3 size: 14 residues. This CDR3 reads CASSIYGVSTEAFF. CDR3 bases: TGTGCCAGTAGTATATACGGGGTATCCACTGAAGCTTTCTTT.

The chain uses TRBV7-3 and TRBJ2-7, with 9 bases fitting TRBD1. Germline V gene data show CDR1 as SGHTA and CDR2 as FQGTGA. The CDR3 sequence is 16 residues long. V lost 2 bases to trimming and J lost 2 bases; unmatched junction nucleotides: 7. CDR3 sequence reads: CASSLFPGQGTYEQYF. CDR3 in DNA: TGTGCCAGCAGCTTATTTCCGGGACAGGGAACCTACGAGCAGTACTTC.